This TCR beta chain appears in the sequencing data of a study of cytomegalovirus exposure and HLA in healthy donors. Vbeta (60) and Jbeta (13) primers were used in the PCR. Sequenced by immunoSEQ multiplex PCR; TCRdb stores in-frame clones only, minus some. The data hold about 140,000 clones, with under 10% observed a single time. This clone was recorded a few times. Germline V gene sequence: CDR1 SGHAT, CDR2 FQNNGV. With V trimmed by 2 bases and J by 8 bases, 19 bases remained unmatched. The CDR3 is 18 residues long. Healthy individuals who donated bone marrow served as the donors. This rearrangement joins TRBV11-2 to TRBJ2-3, with 7 bases that match TRBD1. The sample taken for sequencing was PBMCs. This receptor was taken from a woman between 35 and 50 years old in good health and CMV-seropositive. CDR3 residues: CASSLRAGRGFGQGTQYF. CDR3 nucleotides: TGTGCCAGCAGCTTAAGGGCGGGCAGGGGGTTCGGGCAGGGTACGCAGTATTTT. The full variable domain, in which reference TRBV11-2 and TRBJ2-3 provide the parts outside the CDR3, is EAGVAQSPRYKIIEKRQSVAFWCNPISGHATLYWYQQILGQGPKLLIQFQNNGVVDDSQLPKDRFSAERLKGVDSTLKIQPAKLEDSAVYLCASSLRAGRGFGQGTQYFGPGTRLTVL.